This T cell receptor (beta chain) was identified during a study of shared clonotypes between healthy human individuals. Trimming removed 2 bases from V and 4 bases from J, with 12 bases in between. CDR3 size: 15 residues. Germline CDR1 and CDR2: SGHRS and YFSETQ. Sequencing was performed with immunoSEQ multiplex PCR; in TCRdb, only in-frame clones are kept and a portion is missing. The table has roughly 320,000 clones, roughly 84% seen once. The origin of this receptor is a man between 18 and 35 years old in good health. Sequenced sample: memory CD8+ T cells sorted from blood. Subset specified: CD45RO+ cells pooled with CCR7-negative TemRA cells. V usage is TRBV5-1 and J usage is TRBJ1-4, with TRBD1 as a possible D gene (6 bases). The CDR3 nucleotides are TGCGCCAGCAGCTTACAGGGTCCCTTTAATGAAAAACTGTTTTTT. It translates to CASSLQGPFNEKLFF. Full variable domain (rest looked up from reference TRBV5-1 and TRBJ1-4): KAGVTQTPRYLIKTRGQQVTLSCSPISGHRSVSWYQQTPGQGLQFLFEYFSETQRNKGNFPGRFSGRQFSNSRSEMNVSTLELGDSALYLCASSLQGPFNEKLFFGSGTQLSVL.